A selection of T cell receptor beta chains follows, all from one sample in a study of blood T cell repertoires in COVID-19. The protocol was immunoSEQ multiplex PCR, while the TCRdb copy is restricted to in-frame clones and leaves out a portion. Of 65,000 to 70,000 clones listed, roughly nine tenths were seen once; the top ten hold approximately 19%. Sequencing was performed on peripheral blood. The source is a woman of 80 years or more with acute or convalescent COVID-19. Each CDR3 is given with its conserved first and last residue. D genes are given only for firm matches. Not all rows give a size; the values are once, few, many and, for expanded clones, a class.

CDR3,DNA,J,D,V,size,length
CASSALTGLNSPLHF,TGTGCCAGCAGTGCCTTAACAGGGTTAAATTCACCCCTCCACTTT,TRBJ1-6,NA,TRBV6-4,NA,15
CASSPRQGASETQYF,TGTGCCAGTAGTCCCCGACAGGGGGCGTCCGAGACCCAGTACTTC,TRBJ2-5,TRBD1,TRBV19,NA,15
CATRTGVTGELFF,TGTGCCACCCGGACAGGGGTAACCGGGGAGCTGTTTTTT,TRBJ2-2,TRBD1,TRBV19,NA,13
CASSSGTGNVFF,TGTGCCAGCAGTTCTGGGACAGGGAATGTTTTCTTT,TRBJ1-1,TRBD1,TRBV27,NA,12
CASTPGLLSPLHF,TGTGCCAGCACCCCGGGACTCCTCTCACCCCTCCACTTT,TRBJ1-6,NA,TRBV6-2/TRBV6-3,NA,13
CATSRTGENQPQHF,TGTGCCACCTCACGGACAGGGGAGAATCAGCCCCAGCATTTT,TRBJ1-5,TRBD1,TRBV2,NA,14
CASYSLGRGQETQYF,TGTGCCAGCTACTCCCTCGGCAGGGGGCAAGAGACCCAGTACTTC,TRBJ2-5,TRBD1,TRBV28,few,15
CASSPAGQGLGYTF,TGTGCCAGCTCACCAGCTGGACAGGGGTTAGGCTACACCTTC,TRBJ1-2,TRBD1,TRBV18,NA,14
CASSRDRVNEQFF,TGTGCCAGCAGCCGCGACAGGGTCAATGAGCAGTTCTTC,TRBJ2-1,TRBD1,TRBV7-2,few,13
CASSPDGIYEQYF,TGTGCCAGCTCACCAGACGGGATCTACGAGCAGTACTTC,TRBJ2-7,NA,TRBV18,once,13
CAISEIAASGGLSNEQFF,TGTGCCATCAGTGAAATAGCGGCTAGCGGGGGATTATCCAATGAGCAGTTCTTC,TRBJ2-1,TRBD2,TRBV10-3,once,18
CASSQELAGAYNEQFF,TGTGCCAGCAGCCAAGAACTAGCGGGGGCCTACAATGAGCAGTTCTTC,TRBJ2-1,TRBD2,TRBV3-1/TRBV3-2,NA,16
CASSLAGGAETQYF,TGTGCCAGCAGTTTAGCGGGGGGGGCAGAGACCCAGTACTTC,TRBJ2-5,TRBD2,TRBV2,NA,14
CASSSPPGIVYGYTF,TGTGCCAGCAGTTCCCCGCCGGGGATCGTCTATGGCTACACCTTC,TRBJ1-2,NA,TRBV28,NA,15
CASSTSHEAFF,TGTGCCAGTAGTACAAGCCATGAAGCTTTCTTT,TRBJ1-1,NA,TRBV19,NA,11
CASSQTSGAAYEQYF,TGTGCCAGCAGTCAAACTAGCGGGGCCGCCTACGAGCAGTACTTC,TRBJ2-7,TRBD2,TRBV2,NA,15
CASSYQIRGPGNTIYF,TGTGCCAGCAGTTACCAGATCAGGGGGCCTGGAAACACCATATATTTT,TRBJ1-3,TRBD1,TRBV27,NA,16
CASRGTGLNTEAFF,TGTGCCAGCAGGGGTACAGGGCTGAACACTGAAGCTTTCTTT,TRBJ1-1,NA,TRBV2,NA,14
CASSRTGGNTEAFF,TGTGCCAGCAGCCGGACGGGGGGGAACACTGAAGCTTTCTTT,TRBJ1-1,NA,TRBV7-9,NA,14
CASSEVVAGVAAQYF,TGCGCCAGCAGTGAGGTAGTAGCGGGGGTCGCGGCCCAGTACTTC,TRBJ2-5,TRBD2,TRBV10-1,NA,15
CATSGSGGAQHF,TGTGCCACCAGTGGCAGCGGGGGGGCCCAGCATTTT,TRBJ1-5,NA,TRBV24-1,NA,12
CASSEGGGTLNTEAFF,TGTGCCAGCAGTGAAGGAGGGGGAACATTGAACACTGAAGCTTTCTTT,TRBJ1-1,NA,TRBV6-1,NA,16
CASSKVARPSGNTIYF,TGTGCCAGCAGCAAAGTAGCCAGACCCTCTGGAAACACCATATATTTT,TRBJ1-3,NA,TRBV21-1,NA,16
CASSPQAATGELFF,TGTGCCAGCAGTCCACAGGCAGCTACCGGGGAGCTGTTTTTT,TRBJ2-2,NA,TRBV6-5,NA,14
CASTLWGAGELFF,TGTGCCAGCACCTTGTGGGGGGCCGGGGAGCTGTTTTTT,TRBJ2-2,NA,TRBV12-3/TRBV12-4,NA,13
CASSILASSSGNTIYF,TGTGCCAGTAGTATCCTCGCATCGAGCTCTGGAAACACCATATATTTT,TRBJ1-3,NA,TRBV19,NA,16
CASQAEGIVNQPQHF,TGTGCCAGCCAAGCGGAGGGAATCGTCAATCAGCCCCAGCATTTT,TRBJ1-5,NA,TRBV6-5,NA,15
CASSPGQGYNYGYTF,TGTGCCAGCTCACCGGGACAGGGTTACAACTATGGCTACACCTTC,TRBJ1-2,TRBD1,TRBV18,NA,15
CASSHRAFEQFF,TGTGCCAGCAGCCACAGGGCCTTTGAGCAGTTCTTC,TRBJ2-1,NA,TRBV5-5,NA,12
CASSSPGRGYGYTF,TGTGCCAGCAGCTCCCCGGGGAGGGGCTATGGCTACACCTTC,TRBJ1-2,NA,TRBV7-2,NA,14
CASSPSGQGSTEAFF,TGTGCCAGCAGCCCGTCCGGACAGGGTTCCACTGAAGCTTTCTTT,TRBJ1-1,TRBD1,TRBV7-9,NA,15
CASSLEPRNTEAFF,TGTGCCAGCAGCTTGGAACCGAGGAACACTGAAGCTTTCTTT,TRBJ1-1,NA,TRBV5-5,NA,14
CASSPLGSGGTDTQYF,TGTGCCAGCAGCCCACTTGGTAGCGGGGGCACAGATACGCAGTATTTT,TRBJ2-3,TRBD2,TRBV7-2,NA,16
CASILLAGSADTQYF,TGTGCCAGTATCCTACTAGCGGGTAGCGCAGATACGCAGTATTTT,TRBJ2-3,TRBD2,TRBV6-5,many,15
CAISEGLISYEQYF,TGTGCCATCAGTGAGGGCCTTATCTCCTACGAGCAGTACTTC,TRBJ2-7,NA,TRBV10-3,NA,14